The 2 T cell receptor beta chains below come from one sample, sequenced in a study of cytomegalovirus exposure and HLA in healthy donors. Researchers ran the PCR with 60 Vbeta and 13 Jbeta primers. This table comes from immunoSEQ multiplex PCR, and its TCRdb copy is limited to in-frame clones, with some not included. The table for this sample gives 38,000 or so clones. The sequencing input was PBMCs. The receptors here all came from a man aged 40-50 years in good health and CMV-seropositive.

For the CDR3, the DNA is TGTGCCTGGAGGGGGACATCTACTAATCAGCCCCAGCATTTT. This sequence encodes CAWRGTSTNQPQHF. The chain recombines TRBV30 with TRBJ1-5, with a weak D call TRBD1 (6 bases). CDR1 and CDR2 (germline): GTSNPN, SVGIG (reference sequence). This CDR3 comprises 14 residues. Trimming pared 3 bases from V and 4 bases from J, leaving 13 bases between.

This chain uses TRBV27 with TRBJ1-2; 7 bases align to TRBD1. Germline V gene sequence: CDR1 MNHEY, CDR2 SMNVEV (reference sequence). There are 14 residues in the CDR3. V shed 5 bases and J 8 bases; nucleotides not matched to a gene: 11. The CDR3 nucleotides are TGTGCCAGCAGTCCAGGGGGGTCGTCTCGGGGCTACACCTTC. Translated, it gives CASSPGGSSRGYTF.